The rows below give T cell receptor beta chains drawn from one sample of a study of blood T cell repertoires in COVID-19. Assay used: immunoSEQ multiplex PCR; TCRdb lists only in-frame clones, some missing. The sample yields 250,000 or so clones, around 90% seen once. Sequenced: peripheral blood. Receptor source: a woman between 35 and 50 years old who had recovered from COVID-19. Both conserved end residues are part of each CDR3. A D gene is named only where the DNA matches it firmly. Expanded clones get a size class; other rows say once, few or many, or leave the size out.

cdr3_aa cdr3_nt d_call j_call v_call clone_size
CASSEGGSPNYGYTF TGCGCCAGCAGTGAGGGGGGGTCGCCGAACTATGGCTACACCTTC . TRBJ1-2 TRBV10-2 .
CASSDPGGRNTIYF TGTGCCAGCAGTGATCCGGGAGGACGAAACACCATATATTTT . TRBJ1-3 TRBV2 .
CASTGLAGGGEQFF TGTGCCAGTACTGGACTAGCGGGGGGTGGGGAGCAGTTCTTC TRBD2 TRBJ2-1 TRBV19 .
CAISGEGNQPQHF TGTGCCATCAGTGGGGAGGGCAATCAGCCCCAGCATTTT . TRBJ1-5 TRBV10-3 few
CASSPRASGRRETQYF TGTGCCAGCTCACCCCGGGCTAGCGGTCGACGGGAGACCCAGTACTTC TRBD2 TRBJ2-5 TRBV18 .
CASSSDRVGQPQHF TGTGCCAGCAGCTCGGACAGGGTCGGGCAGCCCCAGCATTTT TRBD1 TRBJ1-5 TRBV3-1/TRBV3-2 few
CASSQDRGLAKNIQYF TGTGCCAGCAGCCAGGACAGGGGCCTAGCCAAAAACATTCAGTACTTC TRBD1 TRBJ2-4 TRBV3-1/TRBV3-2 .
CSAQREVTDTQYF TGCAGCGCGCAGCGGGAGGTCACAGATACGCAGTATTTT TRBD2 TRBJ2-3 TRBV29-1 .
CASSLGLAAPDTQYF TGTGCCAGCAGCTTAGGACTAGCGGCCCCAGATACGCAGTATTTT TRBD2 TRBJ2-3 TRBV11-3 .
CASSQDYQSYTF TGTGCCAGCAGCCAAGATTACCAGAGCTACACCTTC . TRBJ1-2 TRBV3-1/TRBV3-2 .
CASSPWLAGDNEQFF TGTGCCAGCAGCCCCTGGCTAGCGGGGGACAATGAGCAGTTCTTC TRBD2 TRBJ2-1 TRBV3-1/TRBV3-2 once
CASSSGGLGANEQFF TGTGCCAGCAGCTCCGGGGGACTAGGCGCCAATGAGCAGTTCTTC TRBD2 TRBJ2-1 TRBV7-8 .
CATSGKGGPNTEAFF TGTGCCACCAGTGGAAAGGGCGGGCCCAACACTGAAGCTTTCTTT . TRBJ1-1 TRBV24-1 .
CASRPGQGPPGTGELFF TGTGCCAGCAGACCCGGACAGGGGCCCCCGGGGACCGGGGAGCTGTTTTTT TRBD1 TRBJ2-2 TRBV27 once
CASSKLAGGPKGELFF TGCGCCAGCAGCAAGCTAGCGGGAGGGCCTAAAGGGGAGCTGTTTTTT TRBD2 TRBJ2-2 TRBV4-3 few